This TCR beta chain is from a study of tumor-infiltrating lymphocytes in primary liver carcinoma. Study results and caveats: Tumors had a significantly higher top-250-clone fraction than blood (p = 0.039).

This clonotype appeared a few times. The antigen remains unidentified. At one boundary the junction diverges from the germline segment, which might be a read error. The roughly 17-32 mg bulk tissue piece was not sorted before simultaneous RNA and DNA extraction. Starting material of 500 ng total RNA yielded TCR beta cDNA via a constant-region primer. What produced the TCR beta libraries was three nested multiplex PCR rounds using slightly modified ARM-PCR. A single record per CDR3 protein comes from TCRdb applying MiXCR to the multiplex PCR reads. The sample contains fewer than 70,000 distinct CDR3 sequences, less than 85% of which appear only once. The TCR was taken from a man aged 35-49 years with primary liver carcinoma and hepatitis B virus infection. Sequenced material: liver tumor tissue from sampling region 2. Subset denoted: tumor region T2, inferior pole.

The CDR3 sequence: CVSSSLPLSGGTDTQYF. The CDR3 nucleotides are TGTGTCAGCAGTTCACTCCCCCTAAGCGGGGGGACAGATACGCAGTATTTT. This rearrangement joins TRBV6-5 to TRBJ2-3; 9 bases agree with TRBD2. CDR1 is MNHEY and CDR2 is SVGAGI in the germline V gene. The CDR3 runs to 17 residues.